Shown below are 21 T cell receptor beta chains from a single sample sequenced in a study of human T cells and chemical hapten exposure. TCRdb independently ran MiXCR on the RACE reads; one entry per CDR3 protein. Altogether about 57,000 distinct CDR3 sequences are present, about 9.3% being singletons, with the ten largest covering about an eighth. Sample time point: patch test 1, 2 weeks after DPC sensitization. Treatment noted: therapeutic diphenylcyclopropenone sensitization with weekly scalp DPC. The sequencing used whole blood, collected in connection with sensitization to the hapten diphenylcyclopropenone (DPC). The source of these receptors is a middle-aged woman with alopecia areata. Some clones in this sample may be carry-over from other donors' samples.

V and J are TRBV5-4 and TRBJ2-7; D may be TRBD2 (6 bases). From germline, CDR1 is SGHNT and CDR2 YYREEE (reference sequence). Deletions cut 4 bases from V and 0 bases from J, with 17 bases between. There are 16 residues in the CDR3. As DNA, the CDR3 is TGTGCCAGCAGCCTTGCGGGGCCTTCAAGCTCCTACGAGCAGTACTTC. This codes for CASSLAGPSSSYEQYF.

The chain is built from TRBV12-3 or TRBV12-4 and TRBJ1-1, with D possibly matching TRBD1 (6 bases). V was pared by 3 bases and J by 3 bases, with 11 bases between. The CDR3 runs 14 residues. The CDR3 spells CASSFRGGDTEAFF. The CDR3 DNA follows: TGTGCCAGCAGTTTCAGGGGAGGGGACACTGAAGCTTTCTTT.

There are many counts of this clonotype. The DNA for the CDR3 is TGTGCCAGCTCACCACCTTACGGGGGCTGGACTGAAGCTTTCTTT. Amino acids: CASSPPYGGWTEAFF. The J gene is TRBJ1-1, the V gene TRBV18; tentative D call: TRBD1 (6 bases). Germline V lookup: CDR1 KGHSH, CDR2 LQKENI. The germline V and J ends were trimmed by 0 bases and 5 bases, with 13 bases remaining between them. The CDR3 runs 15 residues.

This clonotype was counted many times. The chain carries TRBV10-2 and TRBJ2-3; D is uncertain. Between the trimmed V and J ends, which lost 1 base and 3 bases, there was a span of 5 bases. This CDR3 comprises 13 residues. The germline CDR1 and CDR2 sequences are WSHSY and SAAADI. As DNA, the CDR3 is TGCGCCAGCAGTGAGTACTGGACAGATACGCAGTATTTT. Its protein is CASSEYWTDTQYF.

This clonotype occurred many times. The chain couples TRBV18 to TRBJ2-5; perhaps TRBD1 as D (6 bases). V gave up 6 bases and J gave up 2 bases, with 22 bases separating them. Germline CDR1 KGHSH, CDR2 LQKENI. This CDR3 region has 17 residues. The CDR3 spells CASSTVPGQYLQETQYF. CDR3 nucleotide sequence: TGTGCCAGCTCGACAGTTCCAGGACAGTATCTACAAGAGACCCAGTACTTC.

At least ten counts were recorded for this clonotype. V usage is TRBV5-1 and J usage is TRBJ1-1; D remains ambiguous. This CDR3 has 14 residues. Germline CDR1 is SGHRS and CDR2 is YFSETQ. V was pared by 1 base and J by 2 bases, with 9 bases between. The CDR3 here is CASSLTTVNTEAFF. CDR3 in DNA: TGCGCCAGCAGCTTGACGACTGTAAACACTGAAGCTTTCTTT.

This clonotype has at least ten counts. CDR3 DNA: TGCGCCAGCAGCTTGAAGGCAGGGGGCGGCTACACCTTC. This codes for CASSLKAGGGYTF. V gene TRBV5-1 combines with J gene TRBJ1-2; 8 bases line up with TRBD1. Germline lookup yields CDR1 SGHRS and CDR2 YFSETQ. The CDR3 runs to 13 residues. J was trimmed by 8 bases and V by 1 base; bases with no gene match: 4.

A few counts support this clonotype. The rearrangement links TRBV30 to TRBJ1-1; no definite D call. CDR3 length: 16 residues. The germline gives CDR1 GTSNPN, CDR2 SVGIG (reference sequence). Trimming took 2 bases from V and 0 from J, leaving 16 bases between them. The CDR3 DNA sequence: TGTGCCTGGAGTCCTTCCCGGACGGCCATGAACACTGAAGCTTTCTTT. Residues: CAWSPSRTAMNTEAFF. The variable domain in full, completed from reference TRBV30 and TRBJ1-1, reads SQTIHQWPATLVQPVGSPLSLECTVEGTSNPNLYWYRQAAGRGLQLLFYSVGIGQISSEVPQNLSASRPQDRQFILSSKKLLLSDSGFYLCAWSPSRTAMNTEAFFGQGTRLTVV.

This clonotype occurred many times. This sequence joins TRBV12-3 or TRBV12-4 and TRBJ1-4, with D tentatively TRBD1 (6 bases). V was trimmed by 6 bases and J by 8 bases, leaving 13 bases between them. This CDR3 is built from 13 residues. CDR3 amino acids: CASSRGAGEKLFF. The CDR3 DNA sequence: TGTGCCAGCAGCCGGGGGGCTGGAGAAAAACTGTTTTTT.

This clonotype was recorded at least ten times. The chain links TRBV24-1 to TRBJ1-2; 7 bases line up with TRBD1. Per the germline V gene, CDR1 is KGHDR and CDR2 is SFDVKD. The CDR3 loop spans 14 amino acids. V lost 5 bases to trimming and J lost 5 bases; unmatched junction nucleotides: 7. The CDR3 is CATSGPGTEYGYTF. The CDR3 DNA reads TGTGCCACCAGTGGACCCGGGACAGAATATGGCTACACCTTC.

V and J are TRBV2 and TRBJ1-1; TRBD1 aligns across 9 bases. The CDR3 is made up of 14 amino acids. Germline CDR1 and CDR2: SNHLY and FYNNEI. V lost 6 bases, J lost 5 bases, and 7 bases stayed unmatched. Written as DNA, the CDR3 is TGTGCCAGCAGGACCGGGACAGGGAGAACTGAAGCTTTCTTT. Amino acid sequence: CASRTGTGRTEAFF.

This clonotype was recorded many times. The chain recombines TRBV4-1 with TRBJ2-7; D might be TRBD1 (6 bases). CDR1 MGHRA and CDR2 YSYEKL come from the germline V gene. The CDR3 length is 11 residues. Between the trimmed V and J ends, which lost 7 bases and 5 bases, there was a span of 9 bases. The CDR3 loop is CASKQGDEQYF. CDR3 in DNA: TGCGCCAGCAAACAGGGCGACGAGCAGTACTTC.

This clonotype appeared many times. The chain uses TRBV25-1 and TRBJ1-2; D possibly corresponds to TRBD1 (6 bases). From germline, CDR1 is MGHDK and CDR2 SYGVNS. V was trimmed by 3 bases and J by 9 bases, leaving 11 bases between them. The length of the CDR3 is 12 residues. CDR3 region: CASSDRGRRYTF. In DNA, the CDR3 is TGTGCCAGCAGTGACAGGGGTAGGCGCTACACCTTC.

The CDR3 sequence: CASSPRARGYTF. The CDR3 region has the DNA TGTGCCAGCAGCCCAAGGGCCAGAGGCTACACCTTC. The chain joins TRBV7-2 to TRBJ1-2, with D uncertain. This CDR3 is 12 amino acids long. Germline-derived CDR1 and CDR2 are SGHTA and FQGNSA. The V end was cut by 5 bases, the J end by 8 bases, with 12 bases between.

This clonotype was found a few times. The rearrangement joins TRBV6-6 to TRBJ2-1; D is possibly TRBD1 (5 bases). This CDR3 region has 14 residues. The germline gives CDR1 MNHNY, CDR2 SVGAGI (reference sequence). V gave up 1 base and J gave up 6 bases, with 10 bases separating them. The CDR3 DNA is TGTGCCAGCAGTTACTTGGGGCAGGGCAATGAGCAGTTCTTC. It specifies CASSYLGQGNEQFF.

This clonotype has only a few counts. DNA of the CDR3: TGTGCCCGCACTACTAAAGGGTCGTGGGACACCGGGGAGCTGTTTTTT. Translated, it gives CARTTKGSWDTGELFF. The V gene is TRBV30, the J gene TRBJ2-2; D is unclear. The CDR3 is 16 residues long. Germline CDR1 is GTSNPN and CDR2 is SVGIG (reference sequence). V gave up 8 bases and J gave up 3 bases, with 22 bases separating them.

There are many counts of this clonotype. This chain connects TRBV18 to TRBJ1-3; tentatively, D is TRBD1 (6 bases). This CDR3 is built from 16 residues. Per the germline V gene, CDR1 is KGHSH and CDR2 is LQKENI. Trimming took 5 bases from V and 6 from J, leaving 20 bases between them. CDR3 protein: CASSAHPGQGANTIYF. The CDR3, as DNA: TGTGCCAGCTCAGCTCATCCGGGACAAGGTGCAAACACCATATATTTT.

This clonotype appeared a few times. The genes are TRBV5-8 and TRBJ2-3; D unresolved. CDR1 is SGHTS and CDR2 is YDEGEE in the germline V gene. This CDR3 has 16 amino acids. The V end lost 0 bases, the J end lost 3 bases, and 14 bases lay between the germline ends. The CDR3, as DNA: TGTGCCAGCAGCTTGGGCCTCAACTTAGGGACAGATACGCAGTATTTT. Residues: CASSLGLNLGTDTQYF.

There are many counts of this clonotype. V is TRBV20-1 and J is TRBJ1-1, with 9 bases matching TRBD1. Germline V CDR1 and CDR2: DFQATT, SNEGSKA (reference sequence). V was pared by 3 bases and J by 3 bases, with 8 bases of the junction left unmatched. This CDR3 is built from 15 residues. CDR3 in amino acids: CSARDPGQGDTEAFF. CDR3 sequence (DNA): TGCAGTGCTAGGGACCCGGGACAGGGCGACACTGAAGCTTTCTTT.

This clonotype occurred many times. The rearrangement joins TRBV28 to TRBJ2-7; D may match TRBD1 or TRBD2 (5 bases each). The CDR3 spans 16 residues. In germline, CDR1 is MDHEN, CDR2 SYDVKM. Trimming pared 5 bases from V and 5 bases from J, leaving 22 bases between. Written as DNA, the CDR3 is TGTGCCAGCAGTCTCCCGATTGCAGGGAGTCGGGACGAGCAGTACTTC. Amino acids: CASSLPIAGSRDEQYF.

This clonotype was picked up many times. The gene calls are TRBV20-1 and TRBJ2-4; TRBD2 matches at 9 bases. With 0 bases clipped from V and 0 bases from J, the junction kept 9 bases outside the gene matches. The CDR3 is 18 residues long. CDR1 and CDR2 from the germline V gene are DFQATT and SNEGSKA (reference sequence). The CDR3 loop reads CSARDIERGARAKNIQYF. The CDR3 coding sequence is TGCAGTGCTAGAGATATCGAGCGGGGGGCCCGAGCCAAAAACATTCAGTACTTC.